This TCR beta chain is from a study of control samples from healthy donors and cancer patients (dated by TCRdb to 2019 to 2021). To prepare the library, the immunoSEQ multiplex PCR assay was applied. Held by TCRdb, this immuneACCESS table contains in-frame sequences only and omits some clones. Under half of the omission traces to an unresolved V gene where checked; the cause of the rest is unknown. The sample records roughly 130,000 clones, approximately 92% of which are singletons. The ten largest clones represent about 11% of the sample. About this clone itself: The antigen this receptor binds is unknown. No qualities accompany the bases; no much larger clone lies one base away.

The CDR3 runs 16 amino acids, cysteine and phenylalanine included. The kept DNA is CDR3 alone, 48 bases in frame from the first base. Germline trimming: 8 bases from V, 6 bases from J; junction bases outside gene matches: 16. The germline V gene (reference sequence) sets CDR1 to MNHEY and CDR2 to SMNVEV. The chain uses TRBV27 and TRBJ2-7; the central 10 bases match TRBD2. Sequencing used blood. The TCR was taken from a young man in good health. The DNA reads TGTGCCAGCTCGAGCGCTAGCGGGAGTTTGGTAGGCGAGCAGTACTTC. Translated, it reads CASSSASGSLVGEQYF.